This T cell receptor beta chain was identified during a study of blood T cell repertoires in COVID-19. For the study at large: T cells, B-cell-depleted T cells, or PBMCs provided the cDNA or gDNA that served as material.

Original processing methods: Researchers report that nucleated cell counts were estimated from reference gene primer amplification. Produced via immunoSEQ multiplex PCR; TCRdb's table is partial and in-frame only. That table supplies the V and J calls and clone size; D and trimming were determined from the DNA. The data hold around 140,000 clones, with around 83% observed a single time. The CDR3 consists of 16 residues. CDR1 MNHEY and CDR2 SVGAGI come from the germline V gene. Trimming at V came to 4 bases and at J to 0 bases, leaving 3 bases not matched to a gene. Sequenced material: peripheral blood. The sequence was obtained from a human donor in a cohort sampled during active COVID-19. This chain joins TRBV6-5 and TRBJ2-3; 11 positions match TRBD2. The CDR3 here is CASSSRLAGSTDTQYF. Written as DNA, the CDR3 is TGTGCCAGCAGTTCCCGACTAGCGGGGAGCACAGATACGCAGTATTTT.